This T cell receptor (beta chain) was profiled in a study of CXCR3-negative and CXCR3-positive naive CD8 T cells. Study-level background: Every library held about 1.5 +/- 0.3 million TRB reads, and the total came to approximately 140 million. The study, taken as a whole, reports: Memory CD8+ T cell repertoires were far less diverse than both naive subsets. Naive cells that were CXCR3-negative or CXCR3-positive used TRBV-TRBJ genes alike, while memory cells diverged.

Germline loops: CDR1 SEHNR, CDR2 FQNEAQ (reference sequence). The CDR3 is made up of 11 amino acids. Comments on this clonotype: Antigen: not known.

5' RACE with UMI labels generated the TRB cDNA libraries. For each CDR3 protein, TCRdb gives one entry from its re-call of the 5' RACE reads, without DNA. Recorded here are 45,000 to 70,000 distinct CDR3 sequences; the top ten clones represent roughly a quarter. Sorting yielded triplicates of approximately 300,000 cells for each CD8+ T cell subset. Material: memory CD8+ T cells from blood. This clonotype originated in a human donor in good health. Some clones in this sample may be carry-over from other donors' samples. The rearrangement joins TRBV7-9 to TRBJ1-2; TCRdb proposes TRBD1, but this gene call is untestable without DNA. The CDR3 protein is CASSRASGYTF.